This TCR beta chain was obtained from a study of beta chain features in type 1 diabetes. Overall study: Cell yields, gender and age were comparable in patients and healthy donors.

Based on CD45RO/CCR7/CD25/CD127/CD95/CD27, CD4+ regulatory, stem cell-like memory, naive and central memory cells were sorted. The isolated RNA, all of it, was reverse transcribed, so expressed TCRB transcripts were what got sequenced. TCRdb keeps only in-frame clones here, not all; method: immunoSEQ multiplex PCR. The table has around 330,000 clones, more than 9.5% seen once. This clone has just a few counts. The CDR3 is 16 amino acids. Trimming took 2 bases from V and 5 from J; bases not matched to a gene: 8. Looked up from germline, CDR1 is SGDLS and CDR2 is YYNGEE. V and J are TRBV9 and TRBJ2-1, with TRBD1 matching 9 bases. The source material was naive CD4+ T cells from blood. The clonotype was recovered from a woman aged 25-40 years in good health. The CDR3 here is CASSVNSGQGNNEQFF. The CDR3 region has the DNA TGTGCCAGCAGCGTCAATTCGGGACAGGGTAACAATGAGCAGTTCTTC.